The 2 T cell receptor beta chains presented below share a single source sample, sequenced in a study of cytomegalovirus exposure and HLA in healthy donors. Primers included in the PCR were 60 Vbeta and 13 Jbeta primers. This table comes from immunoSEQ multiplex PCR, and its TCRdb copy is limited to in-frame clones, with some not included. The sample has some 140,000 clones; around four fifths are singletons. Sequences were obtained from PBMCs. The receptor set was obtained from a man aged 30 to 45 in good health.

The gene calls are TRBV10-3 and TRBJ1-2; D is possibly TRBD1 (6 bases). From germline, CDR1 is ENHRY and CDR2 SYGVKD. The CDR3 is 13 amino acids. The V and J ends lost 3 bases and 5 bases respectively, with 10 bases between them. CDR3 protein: CAISERDKYGYTF. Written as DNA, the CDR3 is TGTGCCATCAGTGAACGGGACAAGTATGGCTACACCTTC.

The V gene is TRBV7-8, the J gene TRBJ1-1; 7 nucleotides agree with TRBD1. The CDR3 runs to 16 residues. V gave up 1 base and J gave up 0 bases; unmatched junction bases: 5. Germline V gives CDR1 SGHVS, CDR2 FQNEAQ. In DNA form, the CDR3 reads TGTGCCAGCAGCTTAGGTAGGGGGCATGTGAACACTGAAGCTTTCTTT. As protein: CASSLGRGHVNTEAFF.